The TCR beta chain under discussion was sequenced for a study of blood T cell repertoires in COVID-19. Study in general: The United States, Italy and Spain were the sources of the acute and convalescent COVID-19 samples.

Measured with immunoSEQ multiplex PCR; TCRdb has only the in-frame clones, and not every one. The data show over 70,000 clones, with 75% to 90% seen just once and 18% held by the top ten. The CDR3 runs to 15 residues. The V gene's germline CDR1 is LNHNV and CDR2 YYDKDF (reference sequence). V gave up 4 bases and J gave up 0 bases; unmatched junction bases: 5. The sequenced sample consisted of peripheral blood. V and J are TRBV15 and TRBJ2-5; 7 bases are shared with TRBD1. This clonotype was sampled from a human donor in a cohort sampled during active COVID-19. Here the CDR3 reads CATSTGTADQETQYF. The CDR3 DNA is TGTGCCACCAGCACCGGGACAGCTGACCAAGAGACCCAGTACTTC.